The 18 T cell receptor beta chains presented below share a single source sample, sequenced in a study of PD-1 blockade in classical Hodgkin lymphoma. All the patients suffered relapse after autologous stem cell transplantation, and brentuximab vedotin exposure differed. The repertoire was sequenced with immunoSEQ multiplex PCR; TCRdb's copy has only in-frame clones and lacks some. The table lists roughly 150,000 clones, 78% of them singletons, with over 7.5% in the top ten. The starting material was peripheral blood mononuclear cells (PBMCs), obtained before the second cycle of nivolumab. These receptor sequences come from a human donor with classical Hodgkin lymphoma.

V gene TRBV19 combines with J gene TRBJ2-3; tentative D call: TRBD2 (6 bases). The length of the CDR3 is 16 residues. Germline assignment: CDR1 LNHDA and CDR2 SQIVND (reference sequence). Trimming took 2 bases from V and 1 from J, leaving 13 bases between them. The CDR3 DNA reads as TGTGCCAGTAGTATAAACCCCGGGAGTGGCACAGATACGCAGTATTTT. It encodes CASSINPGSGTDTQYF.

A single count supports this clone. Since a much larger clone is just one base distant, this may be a read error. V and J are TRBV5-1 and TRBJ1-2; tentatively, D is TRBD1 (5 bases). CDR1 and CDR2 from the germline V gene are SGHRS and YFSETQ. V lost 0 bases and J 4 bases, leaving 7 bases between the germline ends. This CDR3 has 13 amino acids. The CDR3 DNA follows: TGCGCCAGCAGCTTGGGACAGCTCTATGGCTACACCTTC. It codes for CASSLGQLYGYTF.

This chain connects TRBV28 to TRBJ1-3; possibly TRBD1 for D (5 bases). CDR1 and CDR2 from the germline V gene are MDHEN and SYDVKM. V gave up 6 bases and J gave up 4 bases, with 10 bases separating them. The CDR3 has 13 amino acids. The DNA for the CDR3 is TGTGCCAGCAGAGAGGGGTTGGGAAACACCATATATTTT. It codes for CASREGLGNTIYF.

V gene TRBV2 combines with J gene TRBJ1-6; perhaps TRBD1 as D (6 bases). The length of the CDR3 is 13 residues. V was trimmed by 8 bases and J by 8 bases, leaving 13 bases between them. Germline lookup yields CDR1 SNHLY and CDR2 FYNNEI. The CDR3 here is CASAWDTDSPLHF. The CDR3 DNA reads as TGTGCCAGCGCCTGGGACACCGATTCACCCCTCCACTTT.

The chain joins TRBV7-8 to TRBJ1-1, with a weak D call TRBD1 (5 bases). The V end lost 6 bases, the J end lost 0 bases, and 8 bases lay between the germline ends. CDR1 is SGHVS and CDR2 is FQNEAQ in the germline V gene. This CDR3 comprises 13 residues. Written as DNA, the CDR3 is TGTGCCAGCAGGGGGCAAATGAACACTGAAGCTTTCTTT. Translating gives CASRGQMNTEAFF.

The chain is built from TRBV2 and TRBJ2-1; D not resolved. The CDR3 is 15 amino acids. Trimming cost V 2 bases and J 3 bases, with 11 bases left between them. CDR1 and CDR2 from the germline V gene are SNHLY and FYNNEI. The CDR3 DNA reads as TGTGCCAGCAGTGAACAGCCCCCTGGCTACAATGAGCAGTTCTTC. Its translation: CASSEQPPGYNEQFF.

The rearrangement links TRBV7-9 to TRBJ1-4; perhaps TRBD1 as D (6 bases). The CDR3 is 13 residues long. V shed 6 bases and J shed 4 bases, with 9 bases lying between them. Germline V lookup: CDR1 SEHNR, CDR2 FQNEAQ (reference sequence). The CDR3: CASSQGLNEKLFF. CDR3 DNA: TGTGCCAGCAGTCAGGGGCTTAATGAAAAACTGTTTTTT. The variable domain in full, completed from reference TRBV7-9 and TRBJ1-4, reads DTGVSQNPRHKITKRGQNVTFRCDPISEHNRLYWYRQTLGQGPEFLTYFQNEAQLEKSRLLSDRFSAERPKGSFSTLEIQRTEQGDSAMYLCASSQGLNEKLFFGSGTQLSVL.

The chain recombines TRBV4-2 with TRBJ2-3; 13 nucleotides line up with TRBD2. V dropped 0 bases and J dropped 1; count of bases not matched to a gene: 1. Germline values: CDR1 LGHNA, CDR2 YNFKEQ. The CDR3 is made up of 17 amino acids. CDR3 DNA sequence: TGTGCCAGCAGCCAAGAGGGACTAGCGGGGCGCACAGATACGCAGTATTTT. This translates into CASSQEGLAGRTDTQYF.

The table lists this clone with many counts. This rearrangement joins TRBV12-2 to TRBJ2-5; the table's D call, TRBD2, was not checked against the DNA. TRBV12-2 is tagged as a pseudogene. The CDR3 runs to 16 residues. The CDR3 reads CASRPRTSGRGETQYF. The CDR3 DNA sequence: TGTGCAAGTCGCCCTAGGACTAGCGGGAGGGGAGAGACCCAGTACTTC.

This clone has a single count. V usage is TRBV7-9 and J usage is TRBJ1-1; no definite D call. Trimming stripped 3 bases from V and 5 bases from J, with 7 bases between. From germline, CDR1 is SEHNR and CDR2 FQNEAQ (reference sequence). The CDR3 spans 12 residues. The CDR3 region has the DNA TGTGCCAGCAGCTTGGGGATAACTGAAGCTTTCTTT. This sequence encodes CASSLGITEAFF.

This chain joins TRBV19 and TRBJ1-1, with a weak D call TRBD1 (5 bases). The germline gives CDR1 LNHDA, CDR2 SQIVND (reference sequence). The CDR3 extends over 13 amino acids. V dropped 7 bases and J dropped 6 bases, with 15 bases sitting between them. CDR3 coding DNA: TGTGCCAGTAATCCCAGGGTTACCGCTGAAGCTTTCTTT. It is translated as CASNPRVTAEAFF.

V is TRBV18 and J is TRBJ2-2; weak D call: TRBD1 (6 bases). V lost 3 bases and J 0 bases, leaving 8 bases between the germline ends. Germline V lookup: CDR1 KGHSH, CDR2 LQKENI. The CDR3 is 15 residues long. Here the CDR3 reads CASSPTGSNTGELFF. The CDR3 DNA is TGTGCCAGCTCACCCACAGGGTCGAACACCGGGGAGCTGTTTTTT.

V is TRBV6-1 and J is TRBJ1-2; D not certain. Germline lookup yields CDR1 MNHNS and CDR2 SASEGT. V lost 4 bases and J 2 bases, leaving 11 bases between the germline ends. The CDR3 is 14 residues long. The CDR3 protein is CASSVGRMNYGYTF. CDR3 nucleotide sequence: TGTGCCAGCAGTGTCGGACGGATGAACTATGGCTACACCTTC.

This chain uses TRBV18 with TRBJ1-3; 8 bases align to TRBD1. J lost 4 bases, V lost 3 bases, and 5 bases had no gene match. Germline V gene lookup returns CDR1 KGHSH and CDR2 LQKENI. There are 15 residues in the CDR3. The CDR3 bases are TGTGCCAGCTCACCTCGGACAGGGCCCGGAAACACCATATATTTT. Residues: CASSPRTGPGNTIYF.

The V call is TRBV7-2, the J call TRBJ2-7; D ambiguous. The V and J ends lost 3 bases and 0 bases respectively, with 3 bases between them. The germline gives CDR1 SGHTA, CDR2 FQGNSA. CDR3 length equals 12 residues. CDR3 coding DNA: TGTGCCAGCAGCTTCAGCTCCTACGAGCAGTACTTC. This translates into CASSFSSYEQYF.

The chain joins TRBV15 to TRBJ1-5; 7 positions match TRBD1. The CDR3 length is 15 residues. J gave up 2 bases and V 2 bases, and 3 bases lay outside the gene matches. Germline V gene data show CDR1 as LNHNV and CDR2 as YYDKDF (reference sequence). CDR3 amino acids: CATSRLGQGNQPQHF. The CDR3 DNA is TGTGCCACCAGCAGACTTGGACAGGGCAATCAGCCCCAGCATTTT. Supplemented by reference TRBV15 and TRBJ1-5, the full variable domain reads DAMVIQNPRYQVTQFGKPVTLSCSQTLNHNVMYWYQQKSSQAPKLLFHYYDKDFNNEADTPDNFQSRRPNTSFCFLDIRSPGLGDTAMYLCATSRLGQGNQPQHFGDGTRLSIL.

The chain uses TRBV19 and TRBJ2-7; a possible D gene is TRBD1 (5 bases). In germline, CDR1 is LNHDA, CDR2 SQIVND (reference sequence). There are 14 residues in the CDR3. V shed 1 base and J shed 0 bases, with 7 bases lying between them. This CDR3 is CASSIGRVSYEQYF. CDR3 DNA: TGTGCCAGTAGTATAGGCAGGGTCTCCTACGAGCAGTACTTC.

This clone appeared once. The chain employs TRBV5-4 and TRBJ1-2; no clear D. The CDR3 totals 14 residues. The germline V gene encodes CDR1 SGHNT and CDR2 YYREEE (reference sequence). V was shortened by 2 bases and J by 3 bases, with 11 bases between the two germline ends. The CDR3 DNA reads as TGTGCCAGCAGCTTTGCGGAGGCTTACTATGGCTACACCTTC. This translates into CASSFAEAYYGYTF.